These 16 T cell receptor beta chains were sequenced from one sample in a study of yellow fever vaccine responses in identical twins. TCRdb reanalysed the RT-PCR reads using MiXCR and keeps one entry per CDR3 protein. The sample holds around 20,000 distinct CDR3 sequences, about two thirds seen once. The material sequenced was T cells from blood (PBMCs), unsorted or a sorted subset (not recorded which), taken before or after yellow fever vaccination (not recorded which). The receptor source for this set is a woman aged 18-35 years who received the yellow fever vaccine.

V usage is TRBV20-1 and J usage is TRBJ2-1; the D is unclear. CDR3 length equals 12 residues. CDR1 is DFQATT, CDR2 SNEGSKA, per germline (reference sequence). The CDR3 DNA follows: TGCACCTCGCCGCAGGACTACAATGAGCAGTTCTTC. It codes for CTSPQDYNEQFF.

The V and J genes are TRBV29-1 and TRBJ2-3, with 9 bases aligning to TRBD1. Germline CDR1 reads SQVTM; CDR2 reads ANQGSEA. The CDR3 is 13 amino acids. Trimming removed 6 bases from V and 0 bases from J; junction bases left unmatched: 1. The CDR3 DNA sequence: TGCAGCGTGGGGACAGGGAGCACAGATACGCAGTATTTT. It yields the protein CSVGTGSTDTQYF.

The chain carries TRBV11-3 and TRBJ2-3; 13 nucleotides agree with TRBD2. From germline, CDR1 is SGHNT and CDR2 YENEEA. This CDR3 has 17 residues. Trimming at V came to 5 bases and at J to 0 bases, leaving 5 bases not matched to a gene. CDR3 nucleotide sequence: TGTGCCAGCAGCCTGGGACTAGCGGGGACTAGCACAGATACGCAGTATTTT. Its translation: CASSLGLAGTSTDTQYF. The entire variable domain, with the rest obtained from reference TRBV11-3 and TRBJ2-3, is as follows: EAGVVQSPRYKIIEKKQPVAFWCNPISGHNTLYWYLQNLGQGPELLIRYENEEAVDDSQLPKDRFSAERLKGVDSTLKIQPAELGDSAVYLCASSLGLAGTSTDTQYFGPGTRLTVL.

The V call is TRBV7-2, the J call TRBJ2-7, with D uncertain. This CDR3 comprises 14 residues. The V end was cut by 0 bases, the J end by 4 bases, with 10 bases between. Germline V gene sequence: CDR1 SGHTA, CDR2 FQGNSA. The DNA of the CDR3 is TGTGCCAGCAGCTTAGCGTGGTTGGGATACGAGCAGTACTTC. It codes for CASSLAWLGYEQYF.

V is TRBV14 and J is TRBJ2-7, with D possibly TRBD1 on 6 matching bases. Germline V gene data show CDR1 as SGHDN and CDR2 as FVKESK. V lost 4 bases, J lost 6 bases, and 13 bases lay in between. The CDR3 length is 13 residues. The CDR3 DNA reads TGTGCCAGCAGCCGAGACAGGTGGGGCGAGCAGTACTTC. This codes for CASSRDRWGEQYF.

In DNA, the CDR3 is TGCGCCAGCAGCTTGGATTTCAGGGGTTTGTACGAGCAGTACTTC. It encodes CASSLDFRGLYEQYF. This chain joins TRBV5-1 and TRBJ2-7; possible D gene TRBD1, 6 bases. V gave up 0 bases and J gave up 4 bases, with 14 bases separating them. Germline V gene lookup returns CDR1 SGHRS and CDR2 YFSETQ. This CDR3 comprises 15 residues. The entire variable domain, with the rest obtained from reference TRBV5-1 and TRBJ2-7, is as follows: KAGVTQTPRYLIKTRGQQVTLSCSPISGHRSVSWYQQTPGQGLQFLFEYFSETQRNKGNFPGRFSGRQFSNSRSEMNVSTLELGDSALYLCASSLDFRGLYEQYFGPGTRLTVT.

V usage is TRBV2 and J usage is TRBJ2-3; weak D call: TRBD2 (5 bases). The CDR3 covers 15 residues. Trimming stripped 3 bases from V and 2 bases from J, with 12 bases between. CDR1 and CDR2 (germline): SNHLY, FYNNEI. The CDR3 bases are TGTGCCAGCAGTGACACGGCGGGTCACACAGATACGCAGTATTTT. Its protein product is CASSDTAGHTDTQYF.

This clonotype showed up just once. The rearrangement joins TRBV29-1 to TRBJ2-3; D is uncertain. Germline values: CDR1 SQVTM, CDR2 ANQGSEA. Trimming left V 6 bases short and J 2 bases short, with 12 bases between. The CDR3 extends over 13 amino acids. CDR3 in amino acids: CSVAGPTTDTQYF. The CDR3 nucleotides are TGCAGCGTCGCCGGGCCTACCACAGATACGCAGTATTTT.

V usage is TRBV10-3 and J usage is TRBJ1-5; D not certain. This CDR3 spans 14 amino acids. Looked up from germline, CDR1 is ENHRY and CDR2 is SYGVKD. V dropped 0 bases and J dropped 4 bases, with 7 bases sitting between them. As DNA, the CDR3 is TGTGCCATCAGTGAGTCGACCAATAATCAGCCCCAGCATTTT. This encodes CAISESTNNQPQHF.

The rearrangement joins TRBV21-1 to TRBJ2-7; TRBD2 is taken as the D call from the table, unchecked against the DNA. TRBV21-1 is shown as a pseudogene. The CDR3 totals 13 residues. The CDR3 sequence is CASSNGGTYEQYV. CDR3 DNA sequence: TGTGCCAGCAGCAATGGAGGAACCTACGAGCAGTACGTC.

The gene calls are TRBV29-1 and TRBJ2-7; D call uncertain. There are 10 residues in the CDR3. V was shortened by 7 bases and J by 6 bases, with 10 bases between the two germline ends. The germline V gene encodes CDR1 SQVTM and CDR2 ANQGSEA. The CDR3 DNA is TGCAGCGCCAGCCACGGCGAGCAGTACTTC. It encodes CSASHGEQYF.

The chain uses TRBV7-6 and TRBJ2-7; D could derive from TRBD1 or TRBD2 (5 bases each). V was pared by 5 bases and J by 0 bases, with 11 bases between. There are 14 residues in the CDR3. Germline loops: CDR1 SGHVS, CDR2 FNYEAQ. In DNA, the CDR3 is TGTGCCAGCAGCCCAGGGACCTTCTCCTACGAGCAGTACTTC. Protein: CASSPGTFSYEQYF. Drawing the rest from reference TRBV7-6 and TRBJ2-7, the complete variable domain is GAGVSQSPRYKVTKRGQDVALRCDPISGHVSLYWYRQALGQGPEFLTYFNYEAQQDKSGLPNDRFSAERPEGSISTLTIQRTEQRDSAMYRCASSPGTFSYEQYFGPGTRLTVT.

The chain combines TRBV18 with TRBJ1-3; D may be TRBD1 (5 bases). The CDR3 extends over 16 amino acids. V lost 3 bases and J lost 1, with 13 bases in between. Germline CDR1 KGHSH, CDR2 LQKENI. The CDR3 DNA sequence: TGTGCCAGCTCACCCCGGACACCTCCGTCTGGAAACACCATATATTTT. Translating it yields CASSPRTPPSGNTIYF.

The chain couples TRBV18 to TRBJ2-1; D is perhaps TRBD1 (5 bases). The ends were cut back, 0 bases at V and 6 bases at J, with 9 bases in the middle. The CDR3 consists of 14 residues. Germline V CDR1 and CDR2: KGHSH, LQKENI. CDR3 sequence: CASSPPTDSNEQFF. CDR3 DNA: TGTGCCAGCTCACCACCGACAGATTCCAATGAGCAGTTCTTC.

The rearrangement joins TRBV2 to TRBJ2-5, with D uncertain. V was cut by 1 base and J by 6 bases, with 12 bases left in between. CDR3 size: 14 residues. Germline loops: CDR1 SNHLY, CDR2 FYNNEI. CDR3 coding DNA: TGTGCCAGCAGTGAAGAGGTGTCTGTGAAGACCCAGTACTTC. Translating it yields CASSEEVSVKTQYF.

The rearrangement links TRBV27 to TRBJ2-3; TRBD2 matches at 10 bases. The V and J ends lost 3 bases and 1 base, in that order; junction bases with no gene match: 1. Germline V CDR1 and CDR2: MNHEY, SMNVEV (reference sequence). The CDR3 contains 15 residues. The CDR3 loop reads CASSLGLARTDTQYF. CDR3 nucleotides: TGTGCCAGCAGTTTGGGACTAGCGCGCACAGATACGCAGTATTTT.